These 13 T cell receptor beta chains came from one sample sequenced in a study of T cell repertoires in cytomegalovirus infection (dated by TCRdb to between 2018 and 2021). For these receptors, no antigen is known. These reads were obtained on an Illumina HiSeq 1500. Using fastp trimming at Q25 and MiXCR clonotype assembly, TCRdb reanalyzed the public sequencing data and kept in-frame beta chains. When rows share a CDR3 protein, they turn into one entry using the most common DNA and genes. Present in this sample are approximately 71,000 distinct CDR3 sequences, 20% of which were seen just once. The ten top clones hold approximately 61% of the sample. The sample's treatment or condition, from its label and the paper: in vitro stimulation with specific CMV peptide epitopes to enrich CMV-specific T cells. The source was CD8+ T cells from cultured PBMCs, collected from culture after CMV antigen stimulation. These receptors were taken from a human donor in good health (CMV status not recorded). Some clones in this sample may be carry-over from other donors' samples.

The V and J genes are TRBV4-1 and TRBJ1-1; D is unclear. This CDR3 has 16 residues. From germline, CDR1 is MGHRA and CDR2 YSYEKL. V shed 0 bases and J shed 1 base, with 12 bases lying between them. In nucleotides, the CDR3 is TGCGCCAGCAGCCAAGAATTAAGGCAGGCGAACACTGAAGCTTTCTTT. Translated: CASSQELRQANTEAFF.

DNA of the CDR3: TGCGCCAGCAGCCAAAGGACAGGGGGGACTAATGAAAAACTGTTTTTT. The encoded protein is CASSQRTGGTNEKLFF. The chain uses TRBV4-1 and TRBJ1-4, with TRBD1 matching 10 bases. CDR1 MGHRA and CDR2 YSYEKL come from the germline V gene. CDR3 size: 16 residues. Unmatched junction bases numbered 2, after V lost 2 bases and J lost 2 bases.

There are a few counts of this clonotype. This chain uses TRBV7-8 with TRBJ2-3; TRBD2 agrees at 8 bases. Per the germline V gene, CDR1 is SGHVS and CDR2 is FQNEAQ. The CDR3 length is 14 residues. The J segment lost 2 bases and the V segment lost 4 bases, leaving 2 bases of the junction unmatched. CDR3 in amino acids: CASSSSGPTDTQYF. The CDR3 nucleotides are TGTGCCAGCAGCTCTAGCGGGCCCACAGATACGCAGTATTTT.

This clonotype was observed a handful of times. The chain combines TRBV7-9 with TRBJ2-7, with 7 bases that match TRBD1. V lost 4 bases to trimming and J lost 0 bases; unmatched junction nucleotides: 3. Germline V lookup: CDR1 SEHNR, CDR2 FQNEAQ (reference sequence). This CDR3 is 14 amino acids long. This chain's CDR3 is CASSSGTVSYEQYF. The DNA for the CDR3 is TGTGCCAGCAGCTCCGGGACAGTCTCCTACGAGCAGTACTTC.

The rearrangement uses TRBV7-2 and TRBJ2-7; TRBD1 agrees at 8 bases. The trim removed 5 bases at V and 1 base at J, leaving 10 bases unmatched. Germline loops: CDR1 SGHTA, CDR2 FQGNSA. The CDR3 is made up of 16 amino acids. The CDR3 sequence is CASSRPRTGTSYEQYF. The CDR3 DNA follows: TGTGCCAGCAGCCGCCCGCGGACAGGGACATCCTACGAGCAGTACTTC.

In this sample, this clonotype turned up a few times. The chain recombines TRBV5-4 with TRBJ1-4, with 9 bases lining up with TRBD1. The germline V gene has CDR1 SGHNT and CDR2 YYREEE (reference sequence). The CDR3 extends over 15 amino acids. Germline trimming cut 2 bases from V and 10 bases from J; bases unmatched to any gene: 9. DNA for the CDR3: TGTGCCAGCAGCTTTACCGGGACAGGGTCGGCAAAACTGTTTTTT. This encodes CASSFTGTGSAKLFF. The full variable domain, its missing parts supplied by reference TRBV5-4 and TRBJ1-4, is ETGVTQSPTHLIKTRGQQVTLRCSSQSGHNTVSWYQQALGQGPQFIFQYYREEENGRGNFPPRFSGLQFPNYSSELNVNALELDDSALYLCASSFTGTGSAKLFFGSGTQLSVL.

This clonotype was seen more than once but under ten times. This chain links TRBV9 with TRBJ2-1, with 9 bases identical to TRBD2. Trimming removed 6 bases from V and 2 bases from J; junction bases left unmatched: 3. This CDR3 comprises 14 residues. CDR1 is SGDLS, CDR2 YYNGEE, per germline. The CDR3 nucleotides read TGTGCCAGCAACGCGGGGGGGACCTACAATGAGCAGTTCTTC. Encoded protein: CASNAGGTYNEQFF.

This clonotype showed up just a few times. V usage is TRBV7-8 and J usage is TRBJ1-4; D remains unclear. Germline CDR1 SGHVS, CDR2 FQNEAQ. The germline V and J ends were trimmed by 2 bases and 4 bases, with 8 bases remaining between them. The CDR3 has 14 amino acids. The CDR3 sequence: CASSLRGFNEKLFF. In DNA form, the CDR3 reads TGTGCCAGCAGCTTAAGAGGGTTTAATGAAAAACTGTTTTTT.

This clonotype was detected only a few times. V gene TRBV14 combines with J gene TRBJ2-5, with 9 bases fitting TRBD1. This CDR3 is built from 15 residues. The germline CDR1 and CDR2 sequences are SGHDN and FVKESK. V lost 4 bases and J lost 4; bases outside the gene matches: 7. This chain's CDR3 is CASSPPQGAGETQYF. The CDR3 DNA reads TGTGCCAGCAGCCCACCACAGGGGGCCGGAGAGACCCAGTACTTC.

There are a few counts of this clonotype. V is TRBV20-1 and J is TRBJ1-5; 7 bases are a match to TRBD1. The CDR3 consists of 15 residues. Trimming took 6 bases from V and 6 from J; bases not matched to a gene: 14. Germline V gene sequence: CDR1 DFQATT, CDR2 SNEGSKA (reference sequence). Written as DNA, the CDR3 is TGCAGTGCCCTAATCGACAGGGTTTATGGTCAGCCCCAGCATTTT. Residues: CSALIDRVYGQPQHF.

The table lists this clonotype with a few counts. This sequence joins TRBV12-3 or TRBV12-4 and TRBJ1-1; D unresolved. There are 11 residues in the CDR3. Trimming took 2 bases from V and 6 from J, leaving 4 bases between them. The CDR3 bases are TGTGCCAGCAGTTTATCGGCTGAAGCTTTCTTT. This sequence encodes CASSLSAEAFF.

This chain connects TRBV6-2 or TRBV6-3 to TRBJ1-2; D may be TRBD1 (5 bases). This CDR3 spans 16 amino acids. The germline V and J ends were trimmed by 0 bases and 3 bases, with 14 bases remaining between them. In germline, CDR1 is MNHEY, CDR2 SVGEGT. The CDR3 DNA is TGTGCCAGCAGTTACTCGACAAGGGTGGGGGACTATGGCTACACCTTC. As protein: CASSYSTRVGDYGYTF.

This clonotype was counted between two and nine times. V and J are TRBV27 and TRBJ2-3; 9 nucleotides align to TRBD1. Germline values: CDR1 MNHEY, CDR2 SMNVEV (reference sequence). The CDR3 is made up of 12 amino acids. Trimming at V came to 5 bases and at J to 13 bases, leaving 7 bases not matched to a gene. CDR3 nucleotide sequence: TGTGCCAGCAGTCTCACGGGACAGGGAAAGTATTTT. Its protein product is CASSLTGQGKYF.